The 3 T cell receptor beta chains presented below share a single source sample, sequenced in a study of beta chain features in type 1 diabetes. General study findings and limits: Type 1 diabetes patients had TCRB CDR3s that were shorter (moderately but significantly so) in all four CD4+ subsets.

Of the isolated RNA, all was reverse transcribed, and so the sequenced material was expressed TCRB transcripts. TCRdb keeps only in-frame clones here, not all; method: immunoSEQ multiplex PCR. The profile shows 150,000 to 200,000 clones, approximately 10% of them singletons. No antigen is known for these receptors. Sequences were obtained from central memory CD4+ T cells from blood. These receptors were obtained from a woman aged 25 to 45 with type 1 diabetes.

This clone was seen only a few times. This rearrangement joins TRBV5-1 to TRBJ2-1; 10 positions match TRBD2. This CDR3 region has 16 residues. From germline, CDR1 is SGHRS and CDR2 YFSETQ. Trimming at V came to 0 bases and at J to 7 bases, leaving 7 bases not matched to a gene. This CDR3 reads CASSLAVTSGENEQFF. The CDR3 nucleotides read TGCGCCAGCAGCTTGGCCGTCACTAGCGGGGAGAATGAGCAGTTCTTC.

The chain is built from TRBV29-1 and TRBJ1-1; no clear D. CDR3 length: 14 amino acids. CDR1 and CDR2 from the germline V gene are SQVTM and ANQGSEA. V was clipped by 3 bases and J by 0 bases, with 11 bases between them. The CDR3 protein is CSVDVPPVNTEAFF. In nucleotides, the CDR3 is TGCAGCGTTGATGTCCCCCCGGTGAACACTGAAGCTTTCTTT.

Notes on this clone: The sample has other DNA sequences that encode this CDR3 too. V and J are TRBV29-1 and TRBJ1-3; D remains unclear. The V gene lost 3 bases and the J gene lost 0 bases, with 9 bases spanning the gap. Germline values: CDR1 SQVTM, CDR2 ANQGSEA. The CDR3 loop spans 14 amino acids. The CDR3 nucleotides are TGCAGCGTTGAGAGTGGTTTCTCTGGAAACACCATATATTTT. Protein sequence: CSVESGFSGNTIYF.